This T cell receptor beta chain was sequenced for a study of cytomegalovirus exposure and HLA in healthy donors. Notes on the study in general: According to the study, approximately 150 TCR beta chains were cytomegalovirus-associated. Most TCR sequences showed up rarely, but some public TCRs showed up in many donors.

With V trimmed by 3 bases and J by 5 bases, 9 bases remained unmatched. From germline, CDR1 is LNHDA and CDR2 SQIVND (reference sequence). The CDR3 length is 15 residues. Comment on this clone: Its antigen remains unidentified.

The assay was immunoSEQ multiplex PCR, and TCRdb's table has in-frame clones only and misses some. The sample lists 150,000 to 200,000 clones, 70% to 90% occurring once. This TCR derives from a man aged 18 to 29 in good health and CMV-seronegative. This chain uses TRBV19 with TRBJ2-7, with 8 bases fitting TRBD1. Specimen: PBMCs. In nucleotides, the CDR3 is TGTGCCAGTAGTATGACCGGGACAGGAGGGAACGAGCAGTACTTC. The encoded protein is CASSMTGTGGNEQYF.